Following are 2 T cell receptor beta chains from one sample sequenced in a study of identical twins. Via MiXCR, TCRdb re-called the 5' RACE reads, giving one row per CDR3 protein. The table has around 470,000 distinct CDR3 sequences, 13% to 15% seen once; the top ten hold around 0.57%. These data were also filed under a second study, of yellow fever vaccine responses in identical twins.

The sample consisted of CD4+ T cells sorted from blood. The origin of the receptors is a woman between 18 and 29 years old in good health.

The chain combines TRBV4-3 with TRBJ2-7, with no clear D. CDR3 length equals 13 residues. The V gene's germline CDR1 is LGHNA and CDR2 YSLEER. V was pared by 0 bases and J by 3 bases, with 6 bases between. The CDR3 region has the DNA TGCGCCAGCAGCCAAGATAACTTCTACGAGCAGTACTTC. It translates to CASSQDNFYEQYF.

The chain has TRBV3-1 and TRBJ1-2; D is unresolved. Germline V gene lookup returns CDR1 LGHDT and CDR2 YNNKEL (reference sequence). This CDR3 is 11 amino acids long. V shed 2 bases and J shed 8 bases, with 6 bases lying between them. The CDR3 region has the DNA TGTGCCAGCAGCCAATCGGAGGGCTACACCTTC. Amino acids: CASSQSEGYTF.